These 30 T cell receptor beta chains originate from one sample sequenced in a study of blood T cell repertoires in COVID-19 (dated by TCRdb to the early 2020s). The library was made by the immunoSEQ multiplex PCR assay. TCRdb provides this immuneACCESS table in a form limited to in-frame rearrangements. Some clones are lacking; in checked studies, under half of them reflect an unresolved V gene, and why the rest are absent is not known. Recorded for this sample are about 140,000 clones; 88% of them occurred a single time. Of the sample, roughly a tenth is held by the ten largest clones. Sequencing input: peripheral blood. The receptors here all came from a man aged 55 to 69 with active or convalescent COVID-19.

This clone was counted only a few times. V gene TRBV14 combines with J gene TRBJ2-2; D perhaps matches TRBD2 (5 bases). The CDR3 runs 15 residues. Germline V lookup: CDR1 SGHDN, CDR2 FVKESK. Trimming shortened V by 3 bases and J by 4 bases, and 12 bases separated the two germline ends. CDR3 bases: TGTGCCAGCAGCCAGTTTACGGGGAGCACCGGGGAGCTGTTTTTT. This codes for CASSQFTGSTGELFF.

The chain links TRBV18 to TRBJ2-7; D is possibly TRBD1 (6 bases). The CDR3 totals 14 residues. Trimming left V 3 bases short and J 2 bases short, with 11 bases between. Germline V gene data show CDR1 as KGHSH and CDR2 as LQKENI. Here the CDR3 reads CASSPRQDAYEQYF. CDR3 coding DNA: TGTGCCAGCTCACCTAGACAGGATGCCTACGAGCAGTACTTC.

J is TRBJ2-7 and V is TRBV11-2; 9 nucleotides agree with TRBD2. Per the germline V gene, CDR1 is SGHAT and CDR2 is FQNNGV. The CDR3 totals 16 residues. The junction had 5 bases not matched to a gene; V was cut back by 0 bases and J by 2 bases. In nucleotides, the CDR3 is TGTGCCAGCAGCTTAGAGTGGGGCGGGAGGGCCTACGAGCAGTACTTC. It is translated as CASSLEWGGRAYEQYF.

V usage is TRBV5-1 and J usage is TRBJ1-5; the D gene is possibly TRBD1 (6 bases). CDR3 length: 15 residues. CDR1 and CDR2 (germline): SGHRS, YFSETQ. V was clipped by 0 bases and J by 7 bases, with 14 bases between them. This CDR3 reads CASSLGGGGEQPQHF. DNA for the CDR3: TGCGCCAGCAGCTTGGGCGGGGGCGGCGAGCAGCCCCAGCATTTT.

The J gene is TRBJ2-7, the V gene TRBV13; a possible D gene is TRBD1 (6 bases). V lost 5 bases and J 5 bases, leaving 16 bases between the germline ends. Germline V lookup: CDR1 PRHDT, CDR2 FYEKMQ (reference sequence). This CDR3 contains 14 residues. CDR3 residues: CASSQSLGGNEQYF. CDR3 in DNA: TGTGCCAGCAGCCAATCTTTAGGGGGAAACGAGCAGTACTTC.

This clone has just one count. Here the CDR3 DNA reads TGCGCCAGCAGGCGGGGCCCGGGGGATTCACCCCTCCACTTT. Its protein is CASRRGPGDSPLHF. The V call is TRBV10-2, the J call TRBJ1-6; a weak D match, TRBD1 (5 bases). This CDR3 is built from 14 residues. V lost 6 bases and J 8 bases, leaving 14 bases between the germline ends. Germline V gives CDR1 WSHSY, CDR2 SAAADI.

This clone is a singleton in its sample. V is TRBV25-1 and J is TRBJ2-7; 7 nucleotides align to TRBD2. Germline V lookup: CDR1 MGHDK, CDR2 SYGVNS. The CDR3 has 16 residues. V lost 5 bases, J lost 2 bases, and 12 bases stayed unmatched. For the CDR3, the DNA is TGTGCCAGCAGTACCAGGCTGGCGGGAGCCCCCTACGAGCAGTACTTC. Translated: CASSTRLAGAPYEQYF.

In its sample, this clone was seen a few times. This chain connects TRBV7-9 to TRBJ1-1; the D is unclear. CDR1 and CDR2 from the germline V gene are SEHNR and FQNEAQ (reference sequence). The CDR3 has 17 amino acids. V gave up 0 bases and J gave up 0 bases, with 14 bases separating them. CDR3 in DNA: TGTGCCAGCAGCTTAGCATCATTTGGCAAAATGAACACTGAAGCTTTCTTT. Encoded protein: CASSLASFGKMNTEAFF. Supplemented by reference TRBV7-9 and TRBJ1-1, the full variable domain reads DTGVSQNPRHKITKRGQNVTFRCDPISEHNRLYWYRQTLGQGPEFLTYFQNEAQLEKSRLLSDRFSAERPKGSFSTLEIQRTEQGDSAMYLCASSLASFGKMNTEAFFGQGTRLTVV.

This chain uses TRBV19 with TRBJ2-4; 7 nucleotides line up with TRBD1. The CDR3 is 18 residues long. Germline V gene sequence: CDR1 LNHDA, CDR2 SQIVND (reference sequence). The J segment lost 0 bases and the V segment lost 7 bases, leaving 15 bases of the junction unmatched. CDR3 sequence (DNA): TGTGCCAGTACCTCAAGATCCCCTCGGGACAGAGCCAAAAACATTCAGTACTTC. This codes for CASTSRSPRDRAKNIQYF.

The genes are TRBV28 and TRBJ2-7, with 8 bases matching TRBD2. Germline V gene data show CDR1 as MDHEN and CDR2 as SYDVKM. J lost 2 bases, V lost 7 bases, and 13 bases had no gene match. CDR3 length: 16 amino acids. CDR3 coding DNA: TGTGCCAGCATCCCTAGTAGCGGGACTAGTCCCTACGAGCAGTACTTC. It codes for CASIPSSGTSPYEQYF.

DNA of the CDR3: TGTGCCAGCAGTACCCCCCAGGGGGCGTATGGCTACACCTTC. The encoded protein is CASSTPQGAYGYTF. The chain employs TRBV28 and TRBJ1-2; 8 nucleotides agree with TRBD1. The trim removed 5 bases at V and 5 bases at J, leaving 7 bases unmatched. CDR1 is MDHEN, CDR2 SYDVKM, per germline. The CDR3 contains 14 residues.

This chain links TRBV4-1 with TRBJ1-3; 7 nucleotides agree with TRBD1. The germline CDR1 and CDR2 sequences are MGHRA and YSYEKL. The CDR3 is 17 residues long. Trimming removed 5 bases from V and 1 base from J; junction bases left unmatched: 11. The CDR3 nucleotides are TGCGCCAGCAGCTCTACAGGGGCGGTGAGGTCTGGAAACACCATATATTTT. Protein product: CASSSTGAVRSGNTIYF.

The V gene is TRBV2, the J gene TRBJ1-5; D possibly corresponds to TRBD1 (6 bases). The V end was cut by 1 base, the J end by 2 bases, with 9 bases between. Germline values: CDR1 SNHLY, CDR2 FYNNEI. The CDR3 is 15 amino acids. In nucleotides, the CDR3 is TGTGCCAGCAGTGAAGGGGGGCTTGGCAATCAGCCCCAGCATTTT. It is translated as CASSEGGLGNQPQHF.

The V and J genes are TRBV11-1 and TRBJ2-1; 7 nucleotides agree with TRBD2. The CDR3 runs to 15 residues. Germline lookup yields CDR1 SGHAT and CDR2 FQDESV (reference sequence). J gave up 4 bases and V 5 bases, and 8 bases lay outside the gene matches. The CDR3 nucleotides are TGTGCCAGCAGCGGCCCTAGCGGACGTTACAATGAGCAGTTCTTC. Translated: CASSGPSGRYNEQFF.

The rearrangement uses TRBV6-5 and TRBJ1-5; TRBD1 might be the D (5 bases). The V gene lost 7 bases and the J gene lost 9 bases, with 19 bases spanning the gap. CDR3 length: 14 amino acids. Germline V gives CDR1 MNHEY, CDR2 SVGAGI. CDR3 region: CASTLDGGRGPQHF. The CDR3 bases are TGTGCCAGCACCCTCGACGGCGGGAGGGGGCCCCAGCATTTT.

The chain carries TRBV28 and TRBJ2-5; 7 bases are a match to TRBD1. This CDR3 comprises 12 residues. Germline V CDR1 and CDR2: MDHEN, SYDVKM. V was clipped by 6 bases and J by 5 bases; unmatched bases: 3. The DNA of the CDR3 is TGTGCCAGCAGAACGACAGGGGAGACCCAGTACTTC. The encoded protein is CASRTTGETQYF. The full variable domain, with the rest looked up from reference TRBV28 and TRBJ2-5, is DVKVTQSSRYLVKRTGEKVFLECVQDMDHENMFWYRQDPGLGLRLIYFSYDVKMKEKGDIPEGYSVSREKKERFSLILESASTNQTSMYLCASRTTGETQYFGPGTRLLVL.

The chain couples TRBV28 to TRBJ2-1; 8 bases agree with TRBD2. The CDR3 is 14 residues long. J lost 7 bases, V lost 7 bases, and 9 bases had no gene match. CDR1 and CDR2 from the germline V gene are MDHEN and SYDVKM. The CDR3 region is CASIPGGPGNEQFF. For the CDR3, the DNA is TGTGCCAGCATCCCGGGAGGGCCGGGTAATGAGCAGTTCTTC.

The CDR3 protein is CASLKGTGGMNTEAFF. As DNA, the CDR3 is TGTGCCAGCCTCAAGGGGACAGGAGGTATGAACACTGAAGCTTTCTTT. This chain uses TRBV19 with TRBJ1-1; 8 nucleotides align to TRBD1. The germline CDR1 and CDR2 sequences are LNHDA and SQIVND (reference sequence). The length of the CDR3 is 16 residues. With 9 bases clipped from V and 0 bases from J, the junction kept 12 bases outside the gene matches.

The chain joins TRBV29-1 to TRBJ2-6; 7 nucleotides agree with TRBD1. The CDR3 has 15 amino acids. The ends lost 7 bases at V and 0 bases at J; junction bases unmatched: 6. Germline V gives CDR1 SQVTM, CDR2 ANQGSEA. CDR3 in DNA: TGCAGCGCTGGACAGGCGAGCTCTGGGGCCAACGTCCTGACTTTC. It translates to CSAGQASSGANVLTF.

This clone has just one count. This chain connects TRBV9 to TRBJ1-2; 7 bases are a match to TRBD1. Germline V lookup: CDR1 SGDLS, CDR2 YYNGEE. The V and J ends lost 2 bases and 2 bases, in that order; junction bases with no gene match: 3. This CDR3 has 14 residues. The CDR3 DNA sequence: TGTGCCAGCAGCGTTGGGACAGACAACTATGGCTACACCTTC. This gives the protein CASSVGTDNYGYTF.

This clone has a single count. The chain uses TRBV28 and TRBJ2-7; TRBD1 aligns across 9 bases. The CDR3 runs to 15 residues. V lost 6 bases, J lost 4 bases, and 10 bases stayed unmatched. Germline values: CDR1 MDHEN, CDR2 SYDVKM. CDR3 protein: CASRRRRDRAYEQYF. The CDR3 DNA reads TGTGCCAGCAGACGGCGCCGGGACAGGGCGTACGAGCAGTACTTC.

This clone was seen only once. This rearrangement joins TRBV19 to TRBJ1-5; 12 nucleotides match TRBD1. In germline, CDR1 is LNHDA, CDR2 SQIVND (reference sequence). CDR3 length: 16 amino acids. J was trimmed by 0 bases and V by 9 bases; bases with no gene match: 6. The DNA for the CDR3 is TGTGCCAGCCTCGGGGACAGGGGGCGTAGCAATCAGCCCCAGCATTTT. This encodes CASLGDRGRSNQPQHF.

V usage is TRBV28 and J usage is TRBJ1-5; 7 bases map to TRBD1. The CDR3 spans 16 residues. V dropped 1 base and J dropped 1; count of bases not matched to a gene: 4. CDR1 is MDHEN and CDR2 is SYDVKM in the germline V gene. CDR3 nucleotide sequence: TGTGCCAGCAGTTTATCGGACAGGAGGAGCAATCAGCCCCAGCATTTT. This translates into CASSLSDRRSNQPQHF.

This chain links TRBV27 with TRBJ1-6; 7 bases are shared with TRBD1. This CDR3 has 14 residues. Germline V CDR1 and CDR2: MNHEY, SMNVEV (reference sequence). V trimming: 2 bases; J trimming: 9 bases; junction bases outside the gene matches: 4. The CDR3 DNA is TGTGCCAGCAGTTTACGAGGGGGCGGTTCACCCCTCCACTTT. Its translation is CASSLRGGGSPLHF.

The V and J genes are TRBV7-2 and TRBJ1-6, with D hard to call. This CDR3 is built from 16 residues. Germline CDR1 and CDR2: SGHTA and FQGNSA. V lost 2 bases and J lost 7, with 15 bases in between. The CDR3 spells CASSLNRPGQNSPLHF. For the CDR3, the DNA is TGTGCCAGCAGCTTAAATAGGCCAGGTCAAAATTCACCCCTCCACTTT.

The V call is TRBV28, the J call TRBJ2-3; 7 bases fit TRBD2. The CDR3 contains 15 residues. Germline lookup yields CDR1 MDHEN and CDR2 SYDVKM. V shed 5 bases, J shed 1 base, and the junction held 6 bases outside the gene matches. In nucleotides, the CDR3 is TGTGCCAGCAGTCTACCTAGCGGACGCACAGATACGCAGTATTTT. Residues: CASSLPSGRTDTQYF.

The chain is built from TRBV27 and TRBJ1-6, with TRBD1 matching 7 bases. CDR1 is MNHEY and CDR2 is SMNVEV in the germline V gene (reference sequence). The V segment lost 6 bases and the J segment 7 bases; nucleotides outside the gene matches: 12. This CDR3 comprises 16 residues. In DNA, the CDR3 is TGTGCCAGCAGCTATAGATTGACAGGGCAAAATTCACCCCTCCACTTT. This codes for CASSYRLTGQNSPLHF.

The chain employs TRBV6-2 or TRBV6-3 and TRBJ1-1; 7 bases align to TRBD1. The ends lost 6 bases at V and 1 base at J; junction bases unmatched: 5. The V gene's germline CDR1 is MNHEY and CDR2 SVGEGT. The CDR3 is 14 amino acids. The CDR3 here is CASSRGQQNTEAFF. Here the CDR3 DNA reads TGTGCCAGCAGCAGGGGACAGCAGAACACTGAAGCTTTCTTT.

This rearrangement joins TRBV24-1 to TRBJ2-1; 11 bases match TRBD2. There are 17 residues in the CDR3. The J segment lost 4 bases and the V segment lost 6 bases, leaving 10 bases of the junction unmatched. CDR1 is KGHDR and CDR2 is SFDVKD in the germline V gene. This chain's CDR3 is CATSSSGGLAEYNEQFF. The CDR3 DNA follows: TGTGCCACCAGTTCATCGGGGGGACTAGCGGAATACAATGAGCAGTTCTTC.

Written as DNA, the CDR3 is TGTGCCAGCACTGAGTCAGGGTCCACCGGGGAGCTGTTTTTT. Protein: CASTESGSTGELFF. The gene calls are TRBV28 and TRBJ2-2, with a weak D call TRBD1 (5 bases). The CDR3 is made up of 14 amino acids. Germline lookup yields CDR1 MDHEN and CDR2 SYDVKM. Trimming took 7 bases from V and 4 from J, leaving 13 bases between them.